Shown below are 22 T cell receptor beta chains from a single sample sequenced in a study of cytomegalovirus exposure and HLA in healthy donors. The primer mix had 60 Vbeta and 13 Jbeta primers. Assay used: immunoSEQ multiplex PCR; TCRdb lists only in-frame clones, some missing. The sample includes some 100,000 clones, under 85% seen only once; the top ten take approximately 9.9%. Sequenced input: PBMCs. The receptors derive from a man aged 35 to 55 in good health and CMV-seropositive.

The chain joins TRBV18 to TRBJ2-1, with 9 bases that match TRBD2. The CDR3 spans 14 residues. Germline values: CDR1 KGHSH, CDR2 LQKENI. V gave up 4 bases and J gave up 16 bases; unmatched junction bases: 14. The CDR3: CASSQDAGGLFGFF. In DNA form, the CDR3 reads TGTGCCAGCTCACAAGACGCGGGGGGGCTTTTCGGATTCTTC.

This chain uses TRBV29-1 with TRBJ2-2; possibly TRBD1 for D (6 bases). Trimming shortened V by 4 bases and J by 3 bases, and 9 bases separated the two germline ends. The CDR3 runs 13 residues. Per germline, CDR1 SQVTM and CDR2 ANQGSEA. The CDR3 protein is CSVGGLDTGELFF. The CDR3 nucleotides are TGCAGCGTTGGGGGGCTTGACACCGGGGAGCTGTTTTTT.

The V call is TRBV11-2, the J call TRBJ2-7; perhaps TRBD1 as D (5 bases). This CDR3 has 13 amino acids. The germline V and J ends were trimmed by 1 base and 6 bases, with 10 bases remaining between them. Germline loops: CDR1 SGHAT, CDR2 FQNNGV. CDR3 protein: CASSLVEGVEQYF. DNA for the CDR3: TGTGCCAGCAGCTTAGTGGAAGGGGTCGAGCAGTACTTC.

The chain links TRBV6-1 to TRBJ2-2, with TRBD2 identical over 7 bases. V lost 7 bases, J lost 4 bases, and 6 bases stayed unmatched. Germline lookup yields CDR1 MNHNS and CDR2 SASEGT. The CDR3 runs 14 residues. This CDR3 is CASTGGALTGELFF. CDR3 sequence (DNA): TGTGCCAGCACGGGGGGAGCCCTCACCGGGGAGCTGTTTTTT.

This clone occurred once. CDR3 DNA: TGTGCCAGCAGAAGCGGGCCTAATTCACCCCTCCACTTT. The encoded protein is CASRSGPNSPLHF. The chain is built from TRBV4-2 and TRBJ1-6; no clear D. The CDR3 has 13 amino acids. Trimming stripped 6 bases from V and 6 bases from J, with 9 bases between. Germline CDR1 reads LGHNA; CDR2 reads YNFKEQ.

The J gene is TRBJ2-5, the V gene TRBV9; 11 bases agree with TRBD2. This CDR3 has 15 residues. Germline V gene data show CDR1 as SGDLS and CDR2 as YYNGEE. Losses at the gene ends were 4 bases for V and 2 bases for J; bases not matched to a gene: 4. Here the CDR3 reads CASSPSGGTQETQYF. The CDR3 DNA reads as TGTGCCAGCAGCCCTAGCGGGGGGACTCAAGAGACCCAGTACTTC.

This clone was picked up one time. The chain is built from TRBV18 and TRBJ1-1, with 8 bases lining up with TRBD1. The ends lost 2 bases at V and 3 bases at J; junction bases unmatched: 5. The CDR3 totals 15 residues. Germline CDR1 KGHSH, CDR2 LQKENI. The CDR3 sequence: CASSPVRGQDTEAFF. CDR3 nucleotides: TGTGCCAGCTCACCAGTCAGGGGGCAGGACACTGAAGCTTTCTTT.

The chain combines TRBV7-6 with TRBJ2-5, with 14 bases aligning to TRBD2. The CDR3 loop spans 17 amino acids. The germline V gene has CDR1 SGHVS and CDR2 FNYEAQ. V shed 5 bases and J 2 bases; nucleotides not matched to a gene: 7. The chain's CDR3 is CASSPRLAGGLQETQYF. In DNA form, the CDR3 reads TGTGCCAGCAGCCCCCGACTAGCGGGGGGGCTACAAGAGACCCAGTACTTC.

The sample holds one count of this clone. The chain employs TRBV19 and TRBJ1-3, with 8 bases fitting TRBD1. In germline, CDR1 is LNHDA, CDR2 SQIVND (reference sequence). The length of the CDR3 is 16 residues. V shed 5 bases and J 1 base; nucleotides not matched to a gene: 7. CDR3 residues: CASSGQGVESGNTIYF. For the CDR3, the DNA is TGTGCCAGTAGTGGACAGGGTGTGGAGTCTGGAAACACCATATATTTT.

The V call is TRBV5-4, the J call TRBJ2-7, with D unclear. The CDR3 has 15 amino acids. CDR1 and CDR2 (germline): SGHNT, YYREEE (reference sequence). Trimming removed 4 bases from V and 2 bases from J, with 16 bases in between. The CDR3 is CASSPDGARPYEQYF. CDR3 DNA: TGTGCCAGCAGCCCCGACGGAGCGAGACCCTACGAGCAGTACTTC.

The gene calls are TRBV28 and TRBJ2-7; 7 bases are a match to TRBD2. There are 15 residues in the CDR3. V gave up 6 bases and J gave up 0 bases; unmatched junction bases: 8. Germline loops: CDR1 MDHEN, CDR2 SYDVKM. Here the CDR3 DNA reads TGTGCCAGCAGCAAACCAGCGGGACTCTCCTACGAGCAGTACTTC. This gives the protein CASSKPAGLSYEQYF.

Comments on this clone: A read error may account for a junction end that differs from germline. The rearrangement joins TRBV4-1 to TRBJ2-4; TRBD1 might be the D (5 bases). CDR3 length: 17 residues. CDR1 and CDR2 from the germline V gene are MGHRA and YSYEKL. CDR3 sequence (DNA): TGCGCCAGCAGCCAAGATCCGACAGAGATAGCCAAAAACAGTCAGTACTTC. It specifies CASSQDPTEIAKNSQYF.

This clone appeared a few times. CDR3: CASSPRTGSNSPLHF. The CDR3 nucleotides read TGTGCCAGCAGCCCTAGAACAGGGAGCAATTCACCCCTCCACTTT. The chain has TRBV7-2 and TRBJ1-6, with D possibly matching TRBD1 (6 bases). The CDR3 runs to 15 residues. The germline V gene has CDR1 SGHTA and CDR2 FQGNSA. V dropped 5 bases and J dropped 7 bases, with 15 bases sitting between them.

The genes are TRBV7-9 and TRBJ1-1; D unclear. In germline, CDR1 is SEHNR, CDR2 FQNEAQ (reference sequence). The CDR3 totals 11 residues. The germline V and J ends were trimmed by 5 bases and 6 bases, with 7 bases remaining between them. CDR3 region: CASSPQSEAFF. In DNA, the CDR3 is TGTGCCAGCAGCCCACAATCTGAAGCTTTCTTT.

The chain recombines TRBV6-5 with TRBJ2-7, with 8 bases identical to TRBD1. Germline V CDR1 and CDR2: MNHEY, SVGAGI. Trimming cost V 0 bases and J 4 bases; bases outside gene matches: 8. The CDR3 has 16 amino acids. CDR3 DNA sequence: TGTGCCAGCAGTTACTCGGACAGGGCCAGTATTTACGAGCAGTACTTC. This encodes CASSYSDRASIYEQYF.

V is TRBV2 and J is TRBJ1-2; 7 nucleotides agree with TRBD1. The CDR3 consists of 15 residues. J gave up 5 bases and V 3 bases, and 9 bases lay outside the gene matches. CDR1 SNHLY and CDR2 FYNNEI come from the germline V gene. CDR3 DNA sequence: TGTGCCAGCAGTGATGGCTGGACAGGTGTTTATGGCTACACCTTC. Translated: CASSDGWTGVYGYTF.

The rearrangement joins TRBV7-9 to TRBJ2-3, with D hard to call. The V end lost 4 bases, the J end lost 0 bases, and 8 bases lay between the germline ends. The CDR3 has 14 residues. Germline CDR1 SEHNR, CDR2 FQNEAQ (reference sequence). This chain's CDR3 is CASSSIGSTDTQYF. CDR3 DNA sequence: TGTGCCAGCAGCTCGATCGGGAGCACAGATACGCAGTATTTT.

The CDR3 loop is CASSVADTLNYGYTF. The CDR3 DNA follows: TGTGCCAGCAGCGTGGCGGACACCCTTAACTATGGCTACACCTTC. The V gene is TRBV9, the J gene TRBJ1-2; a possible D gene is TRBD1 (5 bases). Germline V lookup: CDR1 SGDLS, CDR2 YYNGEE. The CDR3 runs 15 residues. Trimming left V 2 bases short and J 1 base short, with 12 bases between.

The genes are TRBV19 and TRBJ2-5; D might be TRBD2 (7 bases). The CDR3 consists of 16 residues. Germline CDR1 and CDR2: LNHDA and SQIVND (reference sequence). Trimming stripped 7 bases from V and 5 bases from J, with 23 bases between. CDR3 residues: CASTPGGTLGRETQYF. CDR3 nucleotide sequence: TGTGCCAGTACCCCGGGGGGCACCCTCGGGCGGGAGACCCAGTACTTC.

This clone occurred a few times. The V gene is TRBV29-1, the J gene TRBJ1-1; TRBD1 aligns across 8 bases. Per germline, CDR1 SQVTM and CDR2 ANQGSEA. The CDR3 totals 13 residues. V gave up 6 bases and J gave up 1 base; unmatched junction bases: 4. Here the CDR3 DNA reads TGCAGCGTGACAGGGACAGGGAACACTGAAGCTTTCTTT. This gives the protein CSVTGTGNTEAFF. The entire variable domain, with the rest obtained from reference TRBV29-1 and TRBJ1-1, is as follows: SAVISQKPSRDICQRGTSLTIQCQVDSQVTMMFWYRQQPGQSLTLIATANQGSEATYESGFVIDKFPISRPNLTFSTLTVSNMSPEDSSIYLCSVTGTGNTEAFFGQGTRLTVV.

In its sample, this clone was seen once. The chain couples TRBV28 to TRBJ2-1; 8 nucleotides match TRBD1. The CDR3 totals 13 residues. The V gene's germline CDR1 is MDHEN and CDR2 SYDVKM. J lost 8 bases, V lost 6 bases, and 6 bases had no gene match. DNA of the CDR3: TGTGCCAGCAGACGGGACAGGTGGTATGAGCAGTTCTTC. Amino acid sequence: CASRRDRWYEQFF.

The genes are TRBV7-8 and TRBJ1-2, with 7 bases fitting TRBD1. Trimming at V came to 2 bases and at J to 3 bases, leaving 3 bases not matched to a gene. The CDR3 covers 14 residues. Per germline, CDR1 SGHVS and CDR2 FQNEAQ. CDR3 sequence: CASSLSGGHYGYTF. The CDR3 nucleotides are TGTGCCAGCAGCTTATCAGGGGGACACTATGGCTACACCTTC.